The 32 T cell receptor beta chains reported below all come from one sample, sequenced in a study of blood T cell repertoires in COVID-19. Clones were sequenced by immunoSEQ multiplex PCR, and TCRdb holds only the in-frame ones, with some missing. The sample has more than 150,000 clones, around 84% seen once. Sequencing used PBMCs or T cells enriched from blood (not recorded which). These receptor sequences come from a woman in her 50s who had recovered from COVID-19.

V usage is TRBV13 and J usage is TRBJ1-2; 8 positions match TRBD1. Germline CDR1 PRHDT, CDR2 FYEKMQ (reference sequence). The CDR3 is made up of 15 amino acids. The V segment lost 5 bases and the J segment 6 bases; nucleotides outside the gene matches: 11. The CDR3 spells CASSPRGAGGNGYTF. In DNA, the CDR3 is TGTGCCAGCAGCCCTAGGGGCGCAGGGGGCAATGGCTACACCTTC.

This clone was recorded only once. The chain carries TRBV28 and TRBJ2-7; maybe TRBD2 (6 bases). V was trimmed by 5 bases and J by 3 bases, leaving 11 bases between them. In germline, CDR1 is MDHEN, CDR2 SYDVKM. The CDR3 is 13 residues long. This CDR3 reads CASSRSSVYEQYF. The CDR3 nucleotides read TGTGCCAGCAGTAGGTCTAGCGTCTACGAGCAGTACTTC.

V gene TRBV18 combines with J gene TRBJ2-5; 9 bases are shared with TRBD1. Looked up from germline, CDR1 is KGHSH and CDR2 is LQKENI. CDR3 length equals 14 residues. The V gene end was trimmed by 3 bases and the J gene end by 5 bases; junction bases not matched to a gene: 4. The CDR3 nucleotides are TGTGCCAGCTCACCCGGACAGGGGATCGAGACCCAGTACTTC. Protein: CASSPGQGIETQYF.

This rearrangement joins TRBV18 to TRBJ1-2; 7 bases match TRBD1. V lost 2 bases, J lost 3 bases, and 6 bases stayed unmatched. The CDR3 has 15 amino acids. Germline V gene data show CDR1 as KGHSH and CDR2 as LQKENI. The CDR3 nucleotides are TGTGCCAGCTCACCAACCGGGGACAGCCACTATGGCTACACCTTC. This codes for CASSPTGDSHYGYTF.

The chain carries TRBV12-3 or TRBV12-4 and TRBJ2-7, with D possibly being TRBD2 (7 bases). The CDR3 is 13 residues long. Trimming left V 3 bases short and J 7 bases short, with 13 bases between. DNA for the CDR3: TGTGCCAGCAGTTTCGCGGGGGCCCGGGAGCAGTACTTC. Translation: CASSFAGAREQYF.

The chain joins TRBV4-2 to TRBJ2-1, with 7 bases matching TRBD1. The CDR3 runs 15 residues. CDR1 LGHNA and CDR2 YNFKEQ come from the germline V gene. Trimming removed 7 bases from V and 3 bases from J; junction bases left unmatched: 9. The CDR3 sequence is CASTQDRFYYNEQFF. DNA for the CDR3: TGTGCCAGCACACAGGACAGGTTTTACTACAATGAGCAGTTCTTC.

A single count supports this clone. This sequence joins TRBV28 and TRBJ2-7; TRBD1 aligns across 7 bases. With V trimmed by 5 bases and J by 5 bases, 3 bases remained unmatched. The V gene's germline CDR1 is MDHEN and CDR2 SYDVKM. There are 12 residues in the CDR3. The CDR3 loop is CASSPDRDEQYF. In DNA, the CDR3 is TGTGCCAGCAGTCCTGACAGGGACGAGCAGTACTTC.

The chain is built from TRBV4-1 and TRBJ2-2, with 7 bases lining up with TRBD1. The CDR3 extends over 16 amino acids. The trim removed 2 bases at V and 10 bases at J, leaving 13 bases unmatched. Per germline, CDR1 MGHRA and CDR2 YSYEKL. The CDR3 sequence is CASSQIRQGPQQELFF. The CDR3 DNA is TGCGCCAGCAGCCAAATTCGACAGGGTCCCCAGCAGGAGCTGTTTTTT.

The chain recombines TRBV7-2 with TRBJ1-2; TRBD1 agrees at 10 bases. Trimming cost V 7 bases and J 2 bases; bases outside gene matches: 10. Germline assignment: CDR1 SGHTA and CDR2 FQGNSA. This CDR3 spans 16 amino acids. As DNA, the CDR3 is TGTGCCAGCACCAACGAAAAGGACAGGGGGAACTATGGCTACACCTTC. Its translation: CASTNEKDRGNYGYTF.

This clone occurred a few times. The chain joins TRBV2 to TRBJ2-1; the match to TRBD2 covers 9 bases. This CDR3 is 17 amino acids long. Germline loops: CDR1 SNHLY, CDR2 FYNNEI. V gave up 2 bases and J gave up 8 bases; unmatched junction bases: 13. The CDR3 sequence: CASSEPRIAGVLDEQFF. CDR3 coding DNA: TGTGCCAGCAGTGAACCCCGGATAGCGGGAGTATTGGATGAGCAGTTCTTC. Looking up the rest from reference TRBV2 and TRBJ2-1 gives the full variable domain: EPEVTQTPSHQVTQMGQEVILRCVPISNHLYFYWYRQILGQKVEFLVSFYNNEISEKSEIFDDQFSVERPDGSNFTLKIRSTKLEDSAMYFCASSEPRIAGVLDEQFFGPGTRLTVL.

The gene calls are TRBV9 and TRBJ1-6; D is unclear. The CDR3 length is 13 residues. V was trimmed by 0 bases and J by 9 bases, leaving 7 bases between them. CDR1 is SGDLS and CDR2 is YYNGEE in the germline V gene. CDR3 loop: CASSVGETSPLHF. The CDR3 bases are TGTGCCAGCAGCGTAGGGGAGACTTCACCCCTCCACTTT.

In DNA, the CDR3 is TGTGCCAGCAGTCAGGCGGGACGGAACACAGATACGCAGTATTTT. Its protein is CASSQAGRNTDTQYF. The chain links TRBV2 to TRBJ2-3; possibly TRBD2 for D (6 bases). V dropped 5 bases and J dropped 2 bases, with 14 bases sitting between them. The CDR3 is 15 amino acids. Germline V gene data show CDR1 as SNHLY and CDR2 as FYNNEI.

In the case of this clone: Other DNA sequences in the same sample also yield this CDR3. V usage is TRBV5-1 and J usage is TRBJ2-7; 13 bases align to TRBD2. The J segment lost 3 bases and the V segment lost 4 bases, leaving 4 bases of the junction unmatched. Germline V gives CDR1 SGHRS, CDR2 YFSETQ. This CDR3 spans 15 amino acids. CDR3 nucleotide sequence: TGCGCCAGCAGCCCAGGGACTAGCGGGATCTACGAGCAGTACTTC. Encoded protein: CASSPGTSGIYEQYF.

This chain's CDR3 is CASSIVLKGLYNEQFF. DNA of the CDR3: TGTGCCAGTAGTATAGTCCTTAAGGGGCTTTACAATGAGCAGTTCTTC. The chain combines TRBV19 with TRBJ2-1; TRBD1 might be the D (5 bases). V lost 1 base, J lost 4 bases, and 14 bases lay in between. Germline CDR1 LNHDA, CDR2 SQIVND (reference sequence). This CDR3 comprises 16 residues.

To note about this clone: The sample holds other DNA sequences that translate to the same CDR3. The V gene is TRBV15, the J gene TRBJ1-5; D gene uncertain. V was clipped by 9 bases and J by 3 bases, with 18 bases between them. The CDR3 is 15 amino acids. The germline gives CDR1 LNHNV, CDR2 YYDKDF (reference sequence). For the CDR3, the DNA is TGTGCCACTAGCGGAGGACTTTACTCCAATCAGCCCCAGCATTTT. This gives the protein CATSGGLYSNQPQHF.

J is TRBJ2-2 and V is TRBV28, with 7 nucleotides matching TRBD2. The trim removed 7 bases at V and 6 bases at J, leaving 2 bases unmatched. Looked up from germline, CDR1 is MDHEN and CDR2 is SYDVKM. The CDR3 consists of 12 residues. The CDR3 DNA follows: TGTGCCAGCATCGGGAGGCCCGGGGAGCTGTTTTTT. Protein product: CASIGRPGELFF.

This CDR3 reads CSVETDRGKDIQYF. For the CDR3, the DNA is TGCAGCGTTGAAACCGACCGAGGTAAAGACATTCAGTACTTC. This chain connects TRBV29-1 to TRBJ2-4; D call uncertain. In germline, CDR1 is SQVTM, CDR2 ANQGSEA. The CDR3 loop spans 14 amino acids. V gave up 2 bases and J gave up 8 bases, with 16 bases separating them.

The chain uses TRBV20-1 and TRBJ1-1; 7 bases are a match to TRBD1. Germline CDR1 and CDR2: DFQATT and SNEGSKA (reference sequence). The CDR3 runs 11 residues. The J segment lost 9 bases and the V segment lost 4 bases, leaving 5 bases of the junction unmatched. The DNA of the CDR3 is TGCAGTGCTACAGGGGGGTTGAAAGCTTTCTTT. Translating it yields CSATGGLKAFF.

This chain uses TRBV5-8 with TRBJ1-2; D perhaps matches TRBD1 (5 bases). V lost 2 bases and J 6 bases, leaving 11 bases between the germline ends. CDR3 length: 13 residues. Per germline, CDR1 SGHTS and CDR2 YDEGEE. The CDR3 spells CASSFEGVDGYTF. In nucleotides, the CDR3 is TGTGCCAGCAGCTTCGAAGGGGTCGATGGCTACACCTTC.

The V and J genes are TRBV9 and TRBJ2-3; TRBD2 agrees at 8 bases. CDR3 length: 19 residues. In germline, CDR1 is SGDLS, CDR2 YYNGEE. Unmatched junction bases numbered 17, after V lost 5 bases and J lost 0 bases. CDR3 region: CASREITLSGGPSTDTQYF. The CDR3 DNA reads TGTGCCAGCAGAGAGATAACCTTAAGCGGGGGTCCTAGCACAGATACGCAGTATTTT. Drawing the rest from reference TRBV9 and TRBJ2-3, the complete variable domain is DSGVTQTPKHLITATGQRVTLRCSPRSGDLSVYWYQQSLDQGLQFLIQYYNGEERAKGNILERFSAQQFPDLHSELNLSSLELGDSALYFCASREITLSGGPSTDTQYFGPGTRLTVL.

The rearrangement links TRBV7-2 to TRBJ2-7; 10 bases agree with TRBD2. From germline, CDR1 is SGHTA and CDR2 FQGNSA. This CDR3 contains 15 residues. The ends lost 4 bases at V and 3 bases at J; junction bases unmatched: 6. The CDR3 loop reads CASSSVSSGGYEQYF. CDR3 nucleotides: TGTGCCAGCAGCTCCGTTTCTAGCGGGGGCTACGAGCAGTACTTC.

V is TRBV27 and J is TRBJ2-7; 7 nucleotides agree with TRBD2. Germline V CDR1 and CDR2: MNHEY, SMNVEV (reference sequence). V was pared by 9 bases and J by 7 bases, with 21 bases of the junction left unmatched. The CDR3 totals 16 residues. CDR3 nucleotides: TGTGCCAGTCGTACCTTAAGCGGGAAGCTATGGGGAGAGCAGTACTTC. The encoded protein is CASRTLSGKLWGEQYF.

The genes are TRBV3-1 (or the pseudogene TRBV3-2) and TRBJ2-3, with 11 bases identical to TRBD2. The CDR3 is 16 residues long. With 7 bases clipped from V and 2 bases from J, the junction kept 8 bases outside the gene matches. CDR1 LGHDT and CDR2 YNNKEL come from the germline V gene (reference sequence). The CDR3 region is CASTLGTSGFTDTQYF. The CDR3 region has the DNA TGTGCCAGCACCCTGGGGACTAGCGGATTCACAGATACGCAGTATTTT.

J is TRBJ2-7 and V is TRBV5-1; a weak D match, TRBD1 (6 bases). The CDR3 covers 14 residues. Trimming removed 6 bases from V and 5 bases from J, with 18 bases in between. Germline V gene lookup returns CDR1 SGHRS and CDR2 YFSETQ. CDR3 in DNA: TGCGCCAGCACTCGGGCAGGGGTTGTTGACGAGCAGTACTTC. Translation gives CASTRAGVVDEQYF. The full variable domain, in which reference TRBV5-1 and TRBJ2-7 provide the parts outside the CDR3, is KAGVTQTPRYLIKTRGQQVTLSCSPISGHRSVSWYQQTPGQGLQFLFEYFSETQRNKGNFPGRFSGRQFSNSRSEMNVSTLELGDSALYLCASTRAGVVDEQYFGPGTRLTVT.

V usage is TRBV2 and J usage is TRBJ2-7; 9 bases map to TRBD2. The germline gives CDR1 SNHLY, CDR2 FYNNEI. J gave up 6 bases and V 5 bases, and 8 bases lay outside the gene matches. The CDR3 is 14 residues long. CDR3 sequence (DNA): TGTGCCAGCAGTACTGCGAGCGGGGGGCTCGAGCAGTACTTC. Amino acids: CASSTASGGLEQYF.

This clone was counted once. The chain couples TRBV6-4 to TRBJ2-5; D is unresolved. V lost 2 bases and J lost 5, with 6 bases in between. The CDR3 has 12 amino acids. Germline loops: CDR1 MRHNA, CDR2 SNTAGT. The CDR3 loop reads CASSDGRETQYF. The CDR3 DNA sequence: TGTGCCAGCAGTGACGGTCGGGAGACCCAGTACTTC.

This chain uses TRBV4-1 with TRBJ2-5; D uncertain. V was cut by 0 bases and J by 3 bases, with 14 bases left in between. Looked up from germline, CDR1 is MGHRA and CDR2 is YSYEKL. CDR3 length: 16 amino acids. CDR3 sequence: CASSQDGTRKEETQYF. The CDR3 nucleotides read TGCGCCAGCAGCCAAGATGGCACACGAAAAGAAGAGACCCAGTACTTC.

This chain links TRBV7-3 with TRBJ2-5, with D possibly TRBD1 on 5 matching bases. This CDR3 region has 14 residues. Between the trimmed V and J ends, which lost 2 bases and 1 base, there was a span of 8 bases. Germline-derived CDR1 and CDR2 are SGHTA and FQGTGA. The CDR3 here is CASSLGAAQETQYF. For the CDR3, the DNA is TGTGCCAGCAGCTTAGGGGCTGCCCAAGAGACCCAGTACTTC.

In its sample, this clone was seen once. The gene calls are TRBV5-1 and TRBJ2-1, with 12 bases aligning to TRBD2. The CDR3 totals 16 residues. V was clipped by 6 bases and J by 4 bases; unmatched bases: 8. CDR1 and CDR2 from the germline V gene are SGHRS and YFSETQ. In nucleotides, the CDR3 is TGCGCCAGCATCCGGACTAGCGGGACCCCTTACAATGAGCAGTTCTTC. Translation gives CASIRTSGTPYNEQFF.

The chain employs TRBV4-1 and TRBJ2-1; the match to TRBD1 covers 9 bases. The CDR3 contains 15 residues. Germline V gene sequence: CDR1 MGHRA, CDR2 YSYEKL. Trimming at V came to 1 base and at J to 4 bases, leaving 2 bases not matched to a gene. The CDR3 here is CASSQVGTGYNEQFF. The CDR3 DNA is TGCGCCAGCAGCCAAGTCGGGACAGGGTACAATGAGCAGTTCTTC.

This chain joins TRBV14 and TRBJ2-3; D remains unclear. Trimming shortened V by 1 base and J by 4 bases, and 3 bases separated the two germline ends. CDR1 and CDR2 from the germline V gene are SGHDN and FVKESK. CDR3 length: 12 residues. CDR3 nucleotides: TGTGCCAGCAGCCAAGGAGCAGATACGCAGTATTTT. Translated: CASSQGADTQYF.

V is TRBV3-1 (or the pseudogene TRBV3-2) and J is TRBJ1-4; TRBD1 aligns across 7 bases. The ends lost 4 bases at V and 4 bases at J; junction bases unmatched: 15. CDR3 length: 18 amino acids. Per the germline V gene, CDR1 is LGHDT and CDR2 is YNNKEL (reference sequence). CDR3 loop: CASSLTLPGQRGNEKLFF. The CDR3 coding sequence is TGTGCCAGCAGCCTCACCTTACCGGGACAGCGAGGTAATGAAAAACTGTTTTTT.